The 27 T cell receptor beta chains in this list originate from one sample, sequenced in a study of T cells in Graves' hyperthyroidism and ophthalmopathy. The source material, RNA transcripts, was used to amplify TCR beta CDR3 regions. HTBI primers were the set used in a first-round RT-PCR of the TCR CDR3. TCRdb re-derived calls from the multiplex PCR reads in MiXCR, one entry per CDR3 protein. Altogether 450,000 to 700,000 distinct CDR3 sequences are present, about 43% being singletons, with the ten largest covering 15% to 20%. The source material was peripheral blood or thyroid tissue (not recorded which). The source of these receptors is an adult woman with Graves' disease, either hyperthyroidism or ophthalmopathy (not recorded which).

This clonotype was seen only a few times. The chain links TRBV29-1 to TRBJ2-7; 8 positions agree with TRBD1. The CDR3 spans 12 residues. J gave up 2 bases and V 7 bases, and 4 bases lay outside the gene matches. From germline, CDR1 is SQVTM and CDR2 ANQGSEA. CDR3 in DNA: TGCAGCGCCTCGGACAGGGCCTACGAGCAGTACTTC. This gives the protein CSASDRAYEQYF.

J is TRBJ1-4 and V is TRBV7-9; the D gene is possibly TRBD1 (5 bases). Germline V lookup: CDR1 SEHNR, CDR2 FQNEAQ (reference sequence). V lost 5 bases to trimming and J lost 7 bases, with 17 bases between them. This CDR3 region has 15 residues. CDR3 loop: CASSLGTELTEKLFF. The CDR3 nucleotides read TGTGCCAGCAGCCTCGGGACCGAACTGACTGAAAAACTGTTTTTT.

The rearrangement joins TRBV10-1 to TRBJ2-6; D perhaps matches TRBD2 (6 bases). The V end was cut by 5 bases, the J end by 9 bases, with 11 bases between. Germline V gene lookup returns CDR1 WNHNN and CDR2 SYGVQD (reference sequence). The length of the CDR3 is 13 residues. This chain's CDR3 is CASSPGLDNVLTF. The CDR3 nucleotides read TGCGCCAGCAGTCCGGGACTTGACAACGTCCTGACTTTC.

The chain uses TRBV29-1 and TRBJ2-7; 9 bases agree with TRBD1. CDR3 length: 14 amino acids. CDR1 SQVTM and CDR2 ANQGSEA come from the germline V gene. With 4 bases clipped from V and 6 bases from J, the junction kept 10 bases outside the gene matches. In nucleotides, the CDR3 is TGCAGCGTTGTGGGGGGGGGACAGGGTGGCGAGCAGTACTTC. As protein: CSVVGGGQGGEQYF.

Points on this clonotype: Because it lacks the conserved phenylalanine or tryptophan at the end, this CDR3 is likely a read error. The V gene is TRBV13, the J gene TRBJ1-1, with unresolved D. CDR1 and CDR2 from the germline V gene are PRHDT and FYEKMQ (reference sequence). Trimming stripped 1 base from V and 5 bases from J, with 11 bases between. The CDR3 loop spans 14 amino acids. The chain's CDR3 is CASSLAVVGTEAFV. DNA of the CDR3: TGTGCCAGCAGCTTAGCAGTGGTGGGTACTGAAGCTTTCGTT.

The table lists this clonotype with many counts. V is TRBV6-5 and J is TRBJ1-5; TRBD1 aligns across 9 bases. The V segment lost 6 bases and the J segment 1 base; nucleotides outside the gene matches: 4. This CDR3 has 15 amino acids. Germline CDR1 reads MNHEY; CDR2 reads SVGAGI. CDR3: CASRPDRGSNQPQHF. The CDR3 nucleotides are TGTGCCAGCAGACCGGACAGGGGAAGCAATCAGCCCCAGCATTTT.

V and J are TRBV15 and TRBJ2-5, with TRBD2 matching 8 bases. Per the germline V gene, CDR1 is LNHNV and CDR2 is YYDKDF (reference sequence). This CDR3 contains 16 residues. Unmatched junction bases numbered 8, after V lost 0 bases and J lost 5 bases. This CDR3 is CATSRDRRAGVETQYF. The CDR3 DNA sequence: TGTGCCACCAGCAGAGATCGGAGAGCGGGAGTTGAGACCCAGTACTTC.

CDR3 DNA: TGCAGTGCTAGGTCGGGACTGTCCCAAGAGACCCAGTACTTC. This encodes CSARSGLSQETQYF. The genes are TRBV20-1 and TRBJ2-5; D possibly corresponds to TRBD2 (6 bases). The germline gives CDR1 DFQATT, CDR2 SNEGSKA (reference sequence). CDR3 length: 14 residues. Trimming cost V 3 bases and J 1 base, with 12 bases left between them.

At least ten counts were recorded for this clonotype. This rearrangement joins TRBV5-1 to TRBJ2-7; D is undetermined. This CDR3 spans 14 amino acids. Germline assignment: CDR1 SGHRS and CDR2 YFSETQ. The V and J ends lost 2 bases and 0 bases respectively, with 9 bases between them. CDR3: CASSFGPSSYEQYF. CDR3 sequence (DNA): TGCGCCAGCAGCTTTGGACCCTCCTCCTACGAGCAGTACTTC.

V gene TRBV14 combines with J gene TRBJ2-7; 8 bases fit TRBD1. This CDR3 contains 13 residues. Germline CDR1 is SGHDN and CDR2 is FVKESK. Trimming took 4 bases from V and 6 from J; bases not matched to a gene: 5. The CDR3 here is CASSPWTGSEQYF. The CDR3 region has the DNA TGTGCCAGCAGCCCGTGGACAGGGAGCGAGCAGTACTTC.

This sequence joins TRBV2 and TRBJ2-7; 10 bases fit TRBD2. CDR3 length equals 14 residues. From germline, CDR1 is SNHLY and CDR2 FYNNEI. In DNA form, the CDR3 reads TGTGCTAGGGGCTTTCTAGCGGGAGTTAGCGAGCAGTACTTC. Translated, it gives CARGFLAGVSEQYF.

The CDR3 nucleotides read TGCGCCAGCAGACGAACCAGTAGCGGGAGGCCCCAGCATTTT. Translated: CASRRTSSGRPQHF. The chain employs TRBV5-1 and TRBJ1-5; D gene ambiguous. V lost 5 bases to trimming and J lost 9 bases, with 18 bases between them. The CDR3 covers 14 residues. CDR1 is SGHRS, CDR2 YFSETQ, per germline. The variable domain in full, completed from reference TRBV5-1 and TRBJ1-5, reads KAGVTQTPRYLIKTRGQQVTLSCSPISGHRSVSWYQQTPGQGLQFLFEYFSETQRNKGNFPGRFSGRQFSNSRSEMNVSTLELGDSALYLCASRRTSSGRPQHFGDGTRLSIL.

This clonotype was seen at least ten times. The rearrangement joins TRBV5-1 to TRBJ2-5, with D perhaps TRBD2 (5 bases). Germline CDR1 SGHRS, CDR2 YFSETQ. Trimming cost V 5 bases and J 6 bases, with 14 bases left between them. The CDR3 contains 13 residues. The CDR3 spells CASRDGLRKTQYF. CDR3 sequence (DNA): TGCGCCAGCAGGGACGGACTGAGAAAGACCCAGTACTTC.

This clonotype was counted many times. This CDR3 reads CSASTQLTSGRGETQYF. CDR3 DNA sequence: TGCAGTGCTTCGACTCAACTGACTAGCGGGAGGGGAGAGACCCAGTACTTC. The V gene is TRBV20-1, the J gene TRBJ2-5; 14 bases map to TRBD2. Germline V gene data show CDR1 as DFQATT and CDR2 as SNEGSKA (reference sequence). The CDR3 sequence is 17 residues long. J gave up 4 bases and V 5 bases, and 12 bases lay outside the gene matches.

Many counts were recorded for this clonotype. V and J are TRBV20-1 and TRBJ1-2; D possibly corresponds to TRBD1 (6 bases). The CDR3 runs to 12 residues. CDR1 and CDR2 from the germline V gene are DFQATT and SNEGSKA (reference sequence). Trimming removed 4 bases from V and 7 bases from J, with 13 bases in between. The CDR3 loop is CSAMRGAFGYTF. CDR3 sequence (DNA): TGCAGTGCTATGCGGGGGGCCTTTGGCTACACCTTC.

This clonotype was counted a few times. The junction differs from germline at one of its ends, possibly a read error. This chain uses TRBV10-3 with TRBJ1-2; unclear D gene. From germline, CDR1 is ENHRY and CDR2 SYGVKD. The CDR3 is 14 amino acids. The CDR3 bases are TGTGCCAGCAGTGAAGACCCGGGTACGAGCGGCTACACCTTC. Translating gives CASSEDPGTSGYTF.

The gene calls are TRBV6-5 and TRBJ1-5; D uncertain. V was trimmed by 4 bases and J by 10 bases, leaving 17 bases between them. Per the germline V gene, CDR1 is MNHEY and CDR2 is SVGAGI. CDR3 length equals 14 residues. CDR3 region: CASSSRGEYDPQHF. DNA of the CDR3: TGTGCCAGCAGTTCCCGGGGAGAATATGACCCCCAGCATTTT.

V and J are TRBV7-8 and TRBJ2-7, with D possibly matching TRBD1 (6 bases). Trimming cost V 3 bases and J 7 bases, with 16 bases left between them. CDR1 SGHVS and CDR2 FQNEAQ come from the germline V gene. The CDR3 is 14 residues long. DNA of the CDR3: TGTGCCAGCAGCTTTCTTGTGGGGGCGTGGGAGCAGTACTTC. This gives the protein CASSFLVGAWEQYF.

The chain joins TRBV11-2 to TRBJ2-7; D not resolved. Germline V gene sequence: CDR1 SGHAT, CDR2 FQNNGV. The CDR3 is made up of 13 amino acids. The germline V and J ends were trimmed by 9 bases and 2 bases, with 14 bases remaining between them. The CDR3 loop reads CASTQVQAYEQYF. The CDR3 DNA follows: TGTGCCAGTACCCAAGTCCAGGCCTACGAGCAGTACTTC.

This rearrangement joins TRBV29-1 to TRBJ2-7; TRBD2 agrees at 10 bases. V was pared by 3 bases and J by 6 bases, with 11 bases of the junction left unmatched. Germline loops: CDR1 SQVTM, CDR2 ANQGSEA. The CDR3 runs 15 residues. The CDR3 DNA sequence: TGCAGCGTTGAGACCCTTAGCGGGAGGATTCGCGAGCAGTACTTC. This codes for CSVETLSGRIREQYF.

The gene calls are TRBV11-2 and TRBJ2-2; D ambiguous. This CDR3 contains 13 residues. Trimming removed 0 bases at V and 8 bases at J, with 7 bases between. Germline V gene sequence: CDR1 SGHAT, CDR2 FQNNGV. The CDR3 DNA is TGTGCCAGCAGCTTAGAGTCGGGTGGGGAGCTGTTTTTT. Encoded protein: CASSLESGGELFF.

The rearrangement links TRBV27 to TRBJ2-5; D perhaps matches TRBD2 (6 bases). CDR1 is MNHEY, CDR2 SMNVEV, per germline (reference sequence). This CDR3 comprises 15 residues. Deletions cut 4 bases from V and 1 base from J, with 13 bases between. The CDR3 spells CASSYYGSAQETQYF. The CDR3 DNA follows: TGTGCCAGCAGTTACTACGGGAGCGCCCAAGAGACCCAGTACTTC.

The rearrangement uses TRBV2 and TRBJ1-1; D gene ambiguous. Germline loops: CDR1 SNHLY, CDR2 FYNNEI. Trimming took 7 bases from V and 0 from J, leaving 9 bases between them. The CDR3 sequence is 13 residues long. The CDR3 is CASKADMNTEAFF. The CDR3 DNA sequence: TGTGCCAGCAAGGCCGATATGAACACTGAAGCTTTCTTT.

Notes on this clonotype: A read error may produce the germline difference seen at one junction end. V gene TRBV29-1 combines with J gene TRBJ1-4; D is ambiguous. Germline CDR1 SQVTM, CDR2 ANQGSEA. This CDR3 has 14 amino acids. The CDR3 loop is CSVAPDGTNEKLSF. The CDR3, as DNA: TGCAGCGTTGCCCCGGACGGAACTAATGAAAAACTGTCTTTT.

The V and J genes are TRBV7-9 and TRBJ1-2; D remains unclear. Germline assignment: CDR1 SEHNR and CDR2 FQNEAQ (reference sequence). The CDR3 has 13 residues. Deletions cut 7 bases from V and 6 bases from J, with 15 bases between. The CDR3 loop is CASTYLKGDGYTF. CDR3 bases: TGTGCCAGCACCTATCTAAAGGGAGATGGCTACACCTTC.

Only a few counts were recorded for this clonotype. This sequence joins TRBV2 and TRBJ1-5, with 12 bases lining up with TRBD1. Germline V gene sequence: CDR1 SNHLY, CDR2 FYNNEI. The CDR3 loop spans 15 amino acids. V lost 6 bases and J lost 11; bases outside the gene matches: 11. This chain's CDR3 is CASRGTGGWGETQHF. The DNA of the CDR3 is TGTGCCAGCAGGGGGACAGGGGGCTGGGGGGAGACCCAGCATTTT.

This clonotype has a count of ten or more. The DNA for the CDR3 is TGTGCCATCAGTGCGGGAGCTAGCGGGAGCTCCGAGCAGTACTTC. Encoded protein: CAISAGASGSSEQYF. This rearrangement joins TRBV10-3 to TRBJ2-7, with TRBD2 matching over 10 bases. The CDR3 runs to 15 residues. In germline, CDR1 is ENHRY, CDR2 SYGVKD. The ends lost 4 bases at V and 6 bases at J; junction bases unmatched: 9.